This T cell receptor (beta chain) was recovered during a study of healthy donors' naive CD4 and CD8 T cells. General study results and limits: Chains were not paired, since alpha and beta were sequenced in bulk. CDR3 charge plus V and J genes appeared to account for about an eighth of CD4/CD8 variance. Positive CDR3 charge linked to CD4+ cells, negative to CD8+ cells. Most V and J genes were reportedly biased between naive CD4+ and CD8+ cells.

As concerns this clonotype: As yet, its antigen is unknown.

TCR libraries were built from 500 to 550 ng of total RNA by linear amplification. Using its own MiXCR run on the reads, TCRdb lists one record per CDR3 protein. The sample yields around 180,000 distinct CDR3 sequences, about 76% seen once. V was shortened by 1 base and J by 4 bases, with 8 bases between the two germline ends. The CDR3 contains 14 residues. The germline V gene has CDR1 LNHDA and CDR2 SQIVND (reference sequence). The sequence came from a pool of human donors in good health; the sample pools cells from several healthy donors. The gene calls are TRBV19 and TRBJ2-1, with no clear D. The sample taken for sequencing was naive CD4+ and CD8+ T cells sorted from blood, pooled from several donors. The CDR3 loop reads CASSIGAGYNEQFF. The CDR3 DNA reads as TGTGCCAGTAGTATAGGGGCCGGATACAATGAGCAGTTCTTC. The full variable domain, in which reference TRBV19 and TRBJ2-1 provide the parts outside the CDR3, is DGGITQSPKYLFRKEGQNVTLSCEQNLNHDAMYWYRQDPGQGLRLIYYSQIVNDFQKGDIAEGYSVSREKKESFPLTVTSAQKNPTAFYLCASSIGAGYNEQFFGPGTRLTVL.